The present TCR beta chain was sequenced within a study of blood T cell repertoires in COVID-19. Study context: Samples representing acute and convalescent COVID-19 were sourced from the United States, Italy and Spain. T cells, B-cell-depleted T cells, or PBMCs supplied cDNA or gDNA.

This CDR3 is 15 amino acids long. Germline-derived CDR1 and CDR2 are SEHNR and FQNEAQ (reference sequence). Germline trimming cut 4 bases from V and 5 bases from J; bases unmatched to any gene: 10. This clone was counted a few times. Original analysis: Estimation of nucleated cell counts was performed using reference gene primer amplification. TCRdb's table, derived via immunoSEQ multiplex PCR, lists solely in-frame clones and lacks some. V and J calls and clone size follow that table, whereas D and trimming were derived from the DNA. Here the sample spans 120,000 or so clones, over 75% being singletons.

The gene calls are TRBV7-9 and TRBJ2-7; TRBD2 matches at 8 bases. The sample comprised peripheral blood. This clonotype was sampled from a man at least 80 years old with active or convalescent COVID-19. The CDR3 DNA follows: TGTGCCAGCAGCTCATCCGGGACTAGTCATCACGAGCAGTACTTC. It translates to CASSSSGTSHHEQYF.